Listed below are T cell receptor beta chains from one sample, sequenced in a study of T cells in Graves' hyperthyroidism and ophthalmopathy. TCRdb re-derived calls from the multiplex PCR reads in MiXCR, one entry per CDR3 protein. The repertoire holds some 740,000 distinct CDR3 sequences, with 12% to 15% as singletons. The specimen sequenced was blood. The receptors shown here come from a young woman with Graves' hyperthyroidism. Both conserved end residues are trimmed from each CDR3.

CDR3: ASSTSPGQGYGYT
J: TRBJ1-2
V: TRBV9

CDR3: SARDFSRLNYGYT
J: TRBJ1-2
V: TRBV20-1

CDR3: ATSASGVNQPQH
J: TRBJ1-5
V: TRBV15

CDR3: ATTPGGTEAF
J: TRBJ1-1
V: TRBV19

CDR3: ASSQDSGRFYGYT
J: TRBJ1-2
V: TRBV4-3

CDR3: ASRSGTSGDYYEQY
J: TRBJ2-7
V: TRBV6-1

CDR3: ASRPDRGLSYEQY
J: TRBJ2-7
V: TRBV6-1

CDR3: ASSLVSPGQSGNQPQH
J: TRBJ1-5
V: TRBV27

CDR3: SAPWGDEQY
J: TRBJ2-7
V: TRBV29-1

CDR3: ASSFKTGNTGELF
J: TRBJ2-2
V: TRBV11-2

CDR3: ASSTVSSGNTIY
J: TRBJ1-3
V: TRBV19

CDR3: ASSRGANEQF
J: TRBJ2-1
V: TRBV7-8

CDR3: SARGSSWTDTQY
J: TRBJ2-3
V: TRBV20-1

CDR3: ASSQAHGRDYGYT
J: TRBJ1-2
V: TRBV3-1

CDR3: ASSLGQGHYSPLH
J: TRBJ1-6
V: TRBV19

CDR3: ASSLSSGSGYQY
J: TRBJ2-5
V: TRBV18

CDR3: ASSLSRRQTQY
J: TRBJ2-5
V: TRBV12-3/TRBV12-4

CDR3: ASSSEPYGYT
J: TRBJ1-2
V: TRBV9

CDR3: SAAGPSYEQY
J: TRBJ2-7
V: TRBV29-1

CDR3: ASSIRDYIHEQF
J: TRBJ2-1
V: TRBV28

CDR3: ASSERRQITDTQY
J: TRBJ2-3
V: TRBV2

CDR3: ASSFSEPEAF
J: TRBJ1-1
V: TRBV7-9

CDR3: ASSVVGGGRPYNEQF
J: TRBJ2-1
V: TRBV11-2

CDR3: ASQQTYSSSYNEQF
J: TRBJ2-1
V: TRBV6-1

CDR3: ASTLDRNYEQY
J: TRBJ2-7
V: TRBV6-2/TRBV6-3

CDR3: ASSLPGQGYGYT
J: TRBJ1-2
V: TRBV18

CDR3: ASSQFGLLASSANIQY
J: TRBJ2-4
V: TRBV3-1

CDR3: ASSDTGSGANVLT
J: TRBJ2-6
V: TRBV2

CDR3: ASSPLGDNYGYT
J: TRBJ1-2
V: TRBV25-1

CDR3: ASSYARAGLAGALYNEQF
J: TRBJ2-1
V: TRBV5-5

CDR3: ASTSSGSEQF
J: TRBJ2-1
V: TRBV7-2

CDR3: ASSQLSGEELF
J: TRBJ2-2
V: TRBV4-1

CDR3: SVVRLSGGNTEAF
J: TRBJ1-1
V: TRBV29-1

CDR3: ASSQDLVLARTEQY
J: TRBJ2-7
V: TRBV4-2

CDR3: ASNIAGGPPYEQY
J: TRBJ2-7
V: TRBV12-3/TRBV12-4

CDR3: ASTVTKRRETQY
J: TRBJ2-5
V: TRBV27

CDR3: ASSLGLAGGLEQF
J: TRBJ2-1
V: TRBV3-1

CDR3: ASSLSGRAGETQY
J: TRBJ2-5
V: TRBV7-9

CDR3: ASSPGYGWDQPQH
J: TRBJ1-5
V: TRBV4-2

CDR3: ATSREGRGFLNTDTQY
J: TRBJ2-3
V: TRBV15

CDR3: SVPSLGYGNEQY
J: TRBJ2-7
V: TRBV29-1

CDR3: ASSRTPSGANVLT
J: TRBJ2-6
V: TRBV6-1

CDR3: ASRVAGGRTDTQY
J: TRBJ2-3
V: TRBV6-1

CDR3: ASSPTPLQPQH
J: TRBJ1-5
V: TRBV11-2

CDR3: ASSYRDRGNTEAF
J: TRBJ1-1
V: TRBV6-5

CDR3: ASSLGLPADTQY
J: TRBJ2-3
V: TRBV5-1

CDR3: ASSQEGDGNQPQH
J: TRBJ1-5
V: TRBV4-3

CDR3: ASSLGGAGGPGEQY
J: TRBJ2-7
V: TRBV7-2